This T cell receptor (beta chain) stems from a study of T-cell reconstitution after alpha-beta-depleted transplantation in children. For TCRbeta, the library was prepared with unique molecular identifiers. TCRdb re-called the PCR reads with MiXCR, one entry per CDR3 protein. The table lists 750,000 to 950,000 distinct CDR3 sequences, less than 20% of them singletons. Study outcomes and limitations: Recipient T cells and thymic progenitors that survived were the source of the high TCRbeta diversity seen at day 60 in some patients. It was newly produced T cells that mostly accounted for T-cell counts and diversity one year after transplant.

Germline trimming cut 2 bases from V and 9 bases from J; bases unmatched to any gene: 13. The CDR3 runs 17 residues. From germline, CDR1 is KGHDR and CDR2 SFDVKD. In this sample, this clonotype turned up a few times. Its target is unknown. The TCR comes from a male patient younger than 18 who had a stem cell transplant for acute lymphoblastic leukemia, so the T cells may come from the graft donor. This specimen was PBMCs, mostly from graft donor cells, taken 360 days after TCRalphabeta/CD19-depleted stem cell transplant. V and J are TRBV24-1 and TRBJ2-1; 9 bases fit TRBD2. The CDR3 here is CATSDSFGGRGKAEQFF. Written as DNA, the CDR3 is TGTGCCACCAGTGATTCCTTTGGCGGGAGGGGAAAGGCTGAGCAGTTCTTC.